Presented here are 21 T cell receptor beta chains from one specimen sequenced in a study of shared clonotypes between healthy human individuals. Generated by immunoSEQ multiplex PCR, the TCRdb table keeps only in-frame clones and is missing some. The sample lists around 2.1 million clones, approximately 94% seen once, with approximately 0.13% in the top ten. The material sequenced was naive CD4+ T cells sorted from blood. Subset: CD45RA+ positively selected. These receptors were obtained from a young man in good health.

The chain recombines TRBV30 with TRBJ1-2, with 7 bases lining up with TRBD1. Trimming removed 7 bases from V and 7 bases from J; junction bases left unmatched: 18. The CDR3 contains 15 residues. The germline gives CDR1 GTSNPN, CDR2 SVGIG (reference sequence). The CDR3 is CASRWGGGERGGYTF. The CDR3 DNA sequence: TGTGCCTCGAGGTGGGGAGGGGGCGAGAGAGGTGGCTACACCTTC.

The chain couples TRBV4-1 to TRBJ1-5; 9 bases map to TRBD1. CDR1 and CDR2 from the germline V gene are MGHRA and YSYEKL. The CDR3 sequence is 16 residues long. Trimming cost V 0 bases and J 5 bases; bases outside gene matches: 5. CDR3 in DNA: TGCGCCAGCAGCCAAGAGCGGGACAGGGCGGATCAGCCCCAGCATTTT. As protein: CASSQERDRADQPQHF.

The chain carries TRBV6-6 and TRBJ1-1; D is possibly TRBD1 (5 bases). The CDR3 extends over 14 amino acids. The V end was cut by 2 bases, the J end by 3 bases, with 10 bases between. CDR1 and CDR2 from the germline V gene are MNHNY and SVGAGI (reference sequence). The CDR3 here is CASSYGGLYTEAFF. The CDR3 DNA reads TGTGCCAGCAGTTACGGGGGTTTGTACACTGAAGCTTTCTTT.

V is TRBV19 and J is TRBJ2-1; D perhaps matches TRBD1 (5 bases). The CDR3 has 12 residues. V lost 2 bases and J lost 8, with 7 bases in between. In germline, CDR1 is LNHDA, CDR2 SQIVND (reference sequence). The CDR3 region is CASSIQGYEQFF. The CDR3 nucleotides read TGTGCCAGTAGTATACAGGGCTATGAGCAGTTCTTC.

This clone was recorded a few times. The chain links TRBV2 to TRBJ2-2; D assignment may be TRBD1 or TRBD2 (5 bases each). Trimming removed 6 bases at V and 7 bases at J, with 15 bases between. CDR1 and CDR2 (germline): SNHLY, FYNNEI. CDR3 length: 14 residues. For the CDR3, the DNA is TGTGCCAGCAGCCAGGGACGGTCGATCGGGGAGCTGTTTTTT. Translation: CASSQGRSIGELFF. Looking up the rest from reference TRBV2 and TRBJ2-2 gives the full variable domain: EPEVTQTPSHQVTQMGQEVILRCVPISNHLYFYWYRQILGQKVEFLVSFYNNEISEKSEIFDDQFSVERPDGSNFTLKIRSTKLEDSAMYFCASSQGRSIGELFFGEGSRLTVL.

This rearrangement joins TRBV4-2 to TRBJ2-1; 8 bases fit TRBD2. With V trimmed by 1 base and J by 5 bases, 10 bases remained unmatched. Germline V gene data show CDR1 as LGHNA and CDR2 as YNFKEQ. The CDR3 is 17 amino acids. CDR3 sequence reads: CASSQGEGTRWDNEQFF. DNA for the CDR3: TGTGCCAGCAGCCAAGGCGAAGGGACTAGGTGGGACAATGAGCAGTTCTTC.

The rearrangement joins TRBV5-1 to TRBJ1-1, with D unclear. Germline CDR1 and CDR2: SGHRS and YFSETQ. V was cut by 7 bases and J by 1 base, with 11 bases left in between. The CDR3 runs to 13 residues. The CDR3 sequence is CASHISGNTEAFF. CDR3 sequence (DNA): TGCGCCAGCCACATTTCAGGGAACACTGAAGCTTTCTTT.

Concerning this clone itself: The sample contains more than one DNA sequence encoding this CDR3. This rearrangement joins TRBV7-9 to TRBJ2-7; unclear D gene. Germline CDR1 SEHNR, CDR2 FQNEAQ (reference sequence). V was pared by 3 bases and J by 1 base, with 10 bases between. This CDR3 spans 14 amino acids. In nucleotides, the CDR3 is TGTGCCAGCAGCTTGGGCCCAGGATCCTACGAGCAGTACTTC. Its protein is CASSLGPGSYEQYF.

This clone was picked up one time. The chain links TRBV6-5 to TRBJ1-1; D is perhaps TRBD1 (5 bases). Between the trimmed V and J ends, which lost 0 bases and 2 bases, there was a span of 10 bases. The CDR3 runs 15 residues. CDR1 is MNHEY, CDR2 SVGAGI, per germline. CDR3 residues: CASSYSTVLNTEAFF. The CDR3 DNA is TGTGCCAGCAGTTACTCGACAGTTCTAAACACTGAAGCTTTCTTT.

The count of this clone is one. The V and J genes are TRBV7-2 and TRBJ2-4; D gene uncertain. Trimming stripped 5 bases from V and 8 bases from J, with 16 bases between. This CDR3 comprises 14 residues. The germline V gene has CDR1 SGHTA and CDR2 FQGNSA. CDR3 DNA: TGTGCCAGCAGCCACCAACCCGGTTCGGACATTCAGTACTTC. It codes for CASSHQPGSDIQYF.

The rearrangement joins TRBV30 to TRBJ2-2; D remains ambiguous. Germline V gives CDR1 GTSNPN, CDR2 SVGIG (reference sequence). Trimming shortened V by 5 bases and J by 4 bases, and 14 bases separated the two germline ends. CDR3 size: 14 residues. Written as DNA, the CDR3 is TGTGCCTGGCTGGGTCCCACCCGCACCGGGGAGCTGTTTTTT. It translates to CAWLGPTRTGELFF.

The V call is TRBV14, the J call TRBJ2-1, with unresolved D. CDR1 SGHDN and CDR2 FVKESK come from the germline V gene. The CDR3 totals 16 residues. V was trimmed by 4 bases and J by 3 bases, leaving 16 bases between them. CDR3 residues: CASSPPTGSSYNEQFF. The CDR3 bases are TGTGCCAGCAGCCCCCCGACTGGTTCTAGCTACAATGAGCAGTTCTTC.

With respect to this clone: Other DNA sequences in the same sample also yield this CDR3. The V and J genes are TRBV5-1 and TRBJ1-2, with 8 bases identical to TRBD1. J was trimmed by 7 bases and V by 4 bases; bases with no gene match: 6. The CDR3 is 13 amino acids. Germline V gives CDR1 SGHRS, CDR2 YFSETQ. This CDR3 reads CASSLGQGPGYTF. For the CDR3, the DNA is TGCGCCAGCAGCCTAGGACAGGGCCCTGGCTACACCTTC.

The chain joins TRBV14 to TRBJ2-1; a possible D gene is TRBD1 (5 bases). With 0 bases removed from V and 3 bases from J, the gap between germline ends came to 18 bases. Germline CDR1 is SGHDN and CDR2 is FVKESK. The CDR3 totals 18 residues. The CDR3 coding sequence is TGTGCCAGCAGCCAAGACAGGGTTAGGGTGGCCGGCTACAATGAGCAGTTCTTC. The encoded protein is CASSQDRVRVAGYNEQFF.

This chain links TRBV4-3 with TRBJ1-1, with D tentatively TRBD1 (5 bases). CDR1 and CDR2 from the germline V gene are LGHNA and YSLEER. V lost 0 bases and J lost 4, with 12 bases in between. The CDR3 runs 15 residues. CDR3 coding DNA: TGCGCCAGCAGCCAAGAAGGGCAGGGTACCACTGAAGCTTTCTTT. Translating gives CASSQEGQGTTEAFF.

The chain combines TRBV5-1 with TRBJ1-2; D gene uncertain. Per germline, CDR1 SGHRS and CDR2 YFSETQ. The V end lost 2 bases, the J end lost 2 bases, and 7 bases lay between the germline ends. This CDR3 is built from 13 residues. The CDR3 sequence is CASSFGLNYGYTF. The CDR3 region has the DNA TGCGCCAGCAGCTTTGGGCTGAACTATGGCTACACCTTC.

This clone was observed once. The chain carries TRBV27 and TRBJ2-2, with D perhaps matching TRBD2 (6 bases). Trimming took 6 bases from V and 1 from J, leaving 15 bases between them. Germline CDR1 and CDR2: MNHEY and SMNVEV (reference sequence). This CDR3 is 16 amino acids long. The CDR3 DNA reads TGTGCCAGCAGCCCCGAGGCGGGGTGGAACACCGGGGAGCTGTTTTTT. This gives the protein CASSPEAGWNTGELFF.

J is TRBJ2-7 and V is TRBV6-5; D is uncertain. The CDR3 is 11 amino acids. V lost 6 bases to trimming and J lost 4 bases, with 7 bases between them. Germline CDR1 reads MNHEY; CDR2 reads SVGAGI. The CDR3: CASRTPYEQYF. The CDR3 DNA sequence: TGTGCCAGCAGAACCCCATACGAGCAGTACTTC.

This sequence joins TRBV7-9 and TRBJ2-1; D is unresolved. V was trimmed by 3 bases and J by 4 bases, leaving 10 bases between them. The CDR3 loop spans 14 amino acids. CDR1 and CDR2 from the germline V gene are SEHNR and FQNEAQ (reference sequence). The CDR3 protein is CASSFGSVYNEQFF. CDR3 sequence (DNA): TGTGCCAGCAGCTTTGGTTCGGTTTACAATGAGCAGTTCTTC.

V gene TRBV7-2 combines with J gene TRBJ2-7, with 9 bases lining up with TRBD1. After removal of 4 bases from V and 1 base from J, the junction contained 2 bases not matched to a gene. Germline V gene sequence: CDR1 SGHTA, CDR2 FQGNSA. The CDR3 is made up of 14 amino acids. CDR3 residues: CASSWTGASYEQYF. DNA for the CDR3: TGTGCCAGCAGCTGGACAGGGGCTTCCTACGAGCAGTACTTC.

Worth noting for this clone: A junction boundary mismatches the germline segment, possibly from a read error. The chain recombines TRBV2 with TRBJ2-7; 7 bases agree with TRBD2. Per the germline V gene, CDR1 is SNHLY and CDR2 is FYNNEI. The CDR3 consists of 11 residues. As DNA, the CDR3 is TGTGCCAGCACCGGGGAGGGCAGCGAAAGGTTC. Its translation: CASTGEGSERF.